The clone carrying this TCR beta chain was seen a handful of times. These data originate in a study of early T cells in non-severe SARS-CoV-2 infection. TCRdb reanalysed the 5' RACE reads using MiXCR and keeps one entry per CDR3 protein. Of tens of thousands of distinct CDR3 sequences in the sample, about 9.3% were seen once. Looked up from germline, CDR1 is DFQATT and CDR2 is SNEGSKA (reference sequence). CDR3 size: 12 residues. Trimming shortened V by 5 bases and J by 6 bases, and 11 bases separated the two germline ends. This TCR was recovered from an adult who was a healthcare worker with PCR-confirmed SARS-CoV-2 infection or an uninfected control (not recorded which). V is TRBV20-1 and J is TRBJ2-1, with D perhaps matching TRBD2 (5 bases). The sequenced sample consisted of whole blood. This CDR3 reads CSAGGGGNEQFF. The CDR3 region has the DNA TGCAGTGCTGGAGGAGGCGGCAATGAGCAGTTCTTC.